The next 11 T cell receptor beta chains were all read from a single sample in a study of identical twins. TCRdb redid the calling of the 5' RACE reads with MiXCR, one entry per CDR3 protein. The sample has 460,000 or so distinct CDR3 sequences, about 14% seen once; the top ten hold more than 0.5%. This sample was also put to use in a study of yellow fever vaccine responses in identical twins.

Source material: CD4+ T cells sorted from blood. The receptors shown here come from a woman younger than 35 in good health.

This chain links TRBV28 with TRBJ2-3; 9 positions match TRBD1. Germline trimming cut 7 bases from V and 2 bases from J; bases unmatched to any gene: 7. CDR3 length: 15 amino acids. Germline V gene sequence: CDR1 MDHEN, CDR2 SYDVKM. The CDR3 DNA reads as TGTGCCAGCACCCTAAGGGACAGGGTCACAGATACGCAGTATTTT. Translating it yields CASTLRDRVTDTQYF.

This clonotype appeared a few times. This chain connects TRBV10-3 to TRBJ2-1; no reliable D call. V gave up 5 bases and J gave up 0 bases, with 8 bases separating them. Germline V gene data show CDR1 as ENHRY and CDR2 as SYGVKD. The CDR3 sequence is 14 residues long. CDR3 amino acids: CAISLQSSYNEQFF. CDR3 coding DNA: TGTGCCATCAGTTTACAGAGCTCCTACAATGAGCAGTTCTTC.

The chain combines TRBV20-1 with TRBJ2-4, with 7 bases matching TRBD1. The CDR3 has 13 amino acids. Trimming at V came to 5 bases and at J to 5 bases, leaving 6 bases not matched to a gene. Germline loops: CDR1 DFQATT, CDR2 SNEGSKA (reference sequence). CDR3 DNA: TGCAGTGCTGGGACAGAGGGGGAAAACATTCAGTACTTC. This sequence encodes CSAGTEGENIQYF.

Regarding this clonotype: At one boundary the junction diverges from the germline segment, which might be a read error. This chain links TRBV12-3 or TRBV12-4 with TRBJ2-7, with D maybe TRBD1 (5 bases). The CDR3 runs 19 residues. The CDR3: CAISLGTWTSFLISYEQYF. CDR3 nucleotide sequence: TGTGCCATCAGTTTAGGTACCTGGACATCCTTCTTAATCTCCTACGAGCAGTACTTC.

This clonotype was detected only a few times. The CDR3 region is CSALPGGREQYF. For the CDR3, the DNA is TGCAGTGCGCTACCGGGGGGGCGTGAGCAGTACTTC. The chain joins TRBV20-1 to TRBJ2-7; 8 bases line up with TRBD2. Germline-derived CDR1 and CDR2 are DFQATT and SNEGSKA (reference sequence). Germline trimming cut 6 bases from V and 7 bases from J; bases unmatched to any gene: 8. The CDR3 runs to 12 residues.

CDR3 protein: CASSLTGTRNNEQFF. In nucleotides, the CDR3 is TGTGCCAGCAGCTTAACCGGGACTCGAAACAATGAGCAGTTCTTC. The chain has TRBV7-3 and TRBJ2-1, with D possibly matching TRBD2 (6 bases). V gave up 0 bases and J gave up 5 bases, with 11 bases separating them. The CDR3 length is 15 residues. Germline CDR1 is SGHTA and CDR2 is FQGTGA.

This clonotype was found a few times. This rearrangement joins TRBV5-1 to TRBJ2-1; no clear D gene. This CDR3 comprises 16 residues. V lost 4 bases and J 8 bases, leaving 22 bases between the germline ends. Germline CDR1 is SGHRS and CDR2 is YFSETQ. This CDR3 reads CASSASGKGGSHEQFF. The CDR3, as DNA: TGCGCCAGCAGCGCGTCTGGGAAGGGCGGCTCCCATGAGCAGTTCTTC.

This rearrangement joins TRBV24-1 to TRBJ1-6; 9 nucleotides line up with TRBD1. This CDR3 spans 14 amino acids. J was trimmed by 7 bases and V by 4 bases; bases with no gene match: 1. Germline-derived CDR1 and CDR2 are KGHDR and SFDVKD. CDR3 bases: TGTGCCACCAGTGAGGGACAGGGAAATTCACCCCTCCACTTT. Translated: CATSEGQGNSPLHF.

This clonotype was counted only a few times. This rearrangement joins TRBV5-1 to TRBJ2-7; 9 nucleotides agree with TRBD1. The V and J ends lost 2 bases and 0 bases, in that order; junction bases with no gene match: 6. The V gene's germline CDR1 is SGHRS and CDR2 YFSETQ. CDR3 length equals 16 residues. In DNA, the CDR3 is TGCGCCAGCAGCTTTGGGACAGGGCCCAGCTCCTACGAGCAGTACTTC. This gives the protein CASSFGTGPSSYEQYF.

In DNA, the CDR3 is TGCGCCAGCAGTGAGTCGACTAGCGGGAGGTGGGAGACCCAGTACTTC. Translation: CASSESTSGRWETQYF. This sequence joins TRBV10-1 and TRBJ2-5; 13 bases align to TRBD2. Germline values: CDR1 WNHNN, CDR2 SYGVQD (reference sequence). Losses at the gene ends were 0 bases for V and 5 bases for J; bases not matched to a gene: 3. This CDR3 is built from 16 residues.

The chain couples TRBV10-3 to TRBJ2-3, with unresolved D. V gave up 6 bases and J gave up 4 bases, with 17 bases separating them. The germline gives CDR1 ENHRY, CDR2 SYGVKD. CDR3 length: 15 amino acids. Here the CDR3 DNA reads TGTGCCATCAGAAAGGGATTCCAAAGCGCAGATACGCAGTATTTT. Amino acid sequence: CAIRKGFQSADTQYF.